Below, 27 T cell receptor beta chains from the same sample are listed, as sequenced in a study of human T cells and chemical hapten exposure. Time point described: pre-sensitization, week 0. Treatment here: therapeutic diphenylcyclopropenone sensitization with weekly scalp DPC. A single record per CDR3 protein comes from TCRdb applying MiXCR to the RACE reads. The sample lists 350,000 to 400,000 distinct CDR3 sequences; less than 6.5% were seen once. This sample comprised whole blood, obtained in connection with sensitization to the hapten diphenylcyclopropenone (DPC). These receptors were obtained from a woman aged 45 to 65 with alopecia areata. Some clones in this sample may be carry-over from other donors' samples.

This clonotype was observed at least ten times. The rearrangement uses TRBV6-1 and TRBJ2-5; the match to TRBD2 covers 7 bases. Germline CDR1 MNHNS, CDR2 SASEGT. This CDR3 has 14 amino acids. Unmatched junction bases numbered 5, after V lost 0 bases and J lost 7 bases. Here the CDR3 reads CASSEAGLGATQYF. DNA of the CDR3: TGTGCCAGCAGTGAAGCCGGACTAGGGGCGACCCAGTACTTC.

This clonotype was seen many times. The gene calls are TRBV18 and TRBJ2-3; TRBD2 agrees at 11 bases. After removal of 3 bases from V and 3 bases from J, the junction contained 5 bases not matched to a gene. Per the germline V gene, CDR1 is KGHSH and CDR2 is LQKENI. This CDR3 is 16 amino acids long. CDR3 protein: CASSPLAGGVTDTQYF. CDR3 nucleotide sequence: TGTGCCAGCTCACCTCTAGCGGGAGGTGTAACAGATACGCAGTATTTT.

The chain has TRBV9 and TRBJ1-1, with TRBD1 identical over 8 bases. The germline gives CDR1 SGDLS, CDR2 YYNGEE. This CDR3 is built from 14 residues. J lost 4 bases, V lost 2 bases, and 4 bases had no gene match. The DNA for the CDR3 is TGTGCCAGCAGCGTCGCAGGGGGCGGCACTGAAGCTTTCTTT. Protein: CASSVAGGGTEAFF.

In its sample, this clonotype was seen a few times. The chain is built from TRBV11-3 and TRBJ1-1; D call uncertain. The CDR3 is 13 amino acids. The germline V gene has CDR1 SGHNT and CDR2 YENEEA. Trimming removed 3 bases from V and 5 bases from J, with 10 bases in between. This chain's CDR3 is CASSFSPGTEAFF. CDR3 in DNA: TGTGCCAGCAGCTTCTCCCCGGGGACTGAAGCTTTCTTT. The full variable domain, completed using reference TRBV11-3 and TRBJ1-1, is EAGVVQSPRYKIIEKKQPVAFWCNPISGHNTLYWYLQNLGQGPELLIRYENEEAVDDSQLPKDRFSAERLKGVDSTLKIQPAELGDSAVYLCASSFSPGTEAFFGQGTRLTVV.

V and J are TRBV20-1 and TRBJ1-5, with a tentative D call TRBD1 (5 bases). Trimming stripped 4 bases from V and 5 bases from J, with 12 bases between. Germline V CDR1 and CDR2: DFQATT, SNEGSKA (reference sequence). This CDR3 contains 13 residues. CDR3 loop: CSATQGNDQPQHF. The CDR3 region has the DNA TGCAGTGCTACGCAGGGAAACGATCAGCCCCAGCATTTT.

The chain is built from TRBV2 and TRBJ1-5; 7 positions agree with TRBD1. The CDR3 sequence is 14 residues long. V dropped 6 bases and J dropped 6; count of bases not matched to a gene: 8. Germline-derived CDR1 and CDR2 are SNHLY and FYNNEI. The DNA of the CDR3 is TGTGCCAGCAGGGGAACAGGGGCCGCTCAGCCCCAGCATTTT. Encoded protein: CASRGTGAAQPQHF.

This clonotype was seen a handful of times. V usage is TRBV5-1 and J usage is TRBJ2-4, with D unclear. The CDR3 consists of 14 residues. Looked up from germline, CDR1 is SGHRS and CDR2 is YFSETQ. With 2 bases removed from V and 8 bases from J, the gap between germline ends came to 14 bases. For the CDR3, the DNA is TGCGCCAGCAGCTTAAGGCAGGACCGACACATTCAGTACTTC. Residues: CASSLRQDRHIQYF.

This clonotype was seen at least ten times. This chain links TRBV21-1 with TRBJ2-7. TRBV21-1 is classified as a pseudogene. The CDR3 has 13 amino acids. CDR3 sequence (DNA): TGTGCCAGCAGCAAAGGGTTTCAGTACGAGCAGTACTTC. This translates into CASSKGFQYEQYF.

The chain uses TRBV4-2 and TRBJ1-3; D call uncertain. This CDR3 comprises 15 residues. Trimming shortened V by 1 base and J by 0 bases, and 7 bases separated the two germline ends. CDR1 and CDR2 from the germline V gene are LGHNA and YNFKEQ. Written as DNA, the CDR3 is TGTGCCAGCAGCCAAGCAGCTAGCTCTGGAAACACCATATATTTT. Translation: CASSQAASSGNTIYF.

This clonotype was seen many times. The chain couples TRBV6-6 to TRBJ1-1; D remains ambiguous. The V end was cut by 11 bases, the J end by 1 base, with 8 bases between. Germline values: CDR1 MNHNY, CDR2 SVGAGI (reference sequence). This CDR3 region has 11 residues. The CDR3 DNA is TGTGCCGTGGGAGGGAACACTGAAGCTTTCTTT. Protein product: CAVGGNTEAFF.

This clonotype was recorded many times. V usage is TRBV6-5 and J usage is TRBJ2-2; D possibly uses TRBD1 or TRBD2 (5 bases each). The length of the CDR3 is 16 residues. Germline V gene data show CDR1 as MNHEY and CDR2 as SVGAGI. V gave up 7 bases and J gave up 2 bases, with 17 bases separating them. The CDR3 sequence: CASIPFGTVNTGELFF. Here the CDR3 DNA reads TGTGCCAGCATCCCTTTTGGGACGGTAAACACCGGGGAGCTGTTTTTT.

This clonotype has just a few counts. V usage is TRBV9 and J usage is TRBJ1-6; a possible D gene is TRBD1 (6 bases). Trimming cost V 3 bases and J 0 bases, with 13 bases left between them. The CDR3 covers 17 residues. CDR1 is SGDLS, CDR2 YYNGEE, per germline. The CDR3 protein is CASSAGDRSSYNSPLHF. The DNA of the CDR3 is TGTGCCAGCAGCGCGGGCGACAGGTCCTCCTATAATTCACCCCTCCACTTT.

The J gene is TRBJ2-3, the V gene TRBV7-3; the D is unclear. Between the trimmed V and J ends, which lost 2 bases and 5 bases, there was a span of 8 bases. This CDR3 is built from 13 residues. Per germline, CDR1 SGHTA and CDR2 FQGTGA. The CDR3 region has the DNA TGTGCCAGCAGCTTAGACGGGCAAGATACGCAGTATTTT. The encoded protein is CASSLDGQDTQYF.

In its sample, this clonotype was seen many times. The genes are TRBV5-1 and TRBJ2-7; the D gene is possibly TRBD2 (7 bases). Trimming pared 7 bases from V and 5 bases from J, leaving 19 bases between. The CDR3 is 14 residues long. The germline V gene encodes CDR1 SGHRS and CDR2 YFSETQ. The CDR3 protein is CASGPGPGGHEQYF. As DNA, the CDR3 is TGCGCCAGCGGACCGGGACCCGGGGGGCACGAGCAGTACTTC.

The CDR3 DNA reads as TGTGCCAGTACCACGGGGACAGACGGCTCTGGGGCCAACGTCCTGACTTTC. Its translation is CASTTGTDGSGANVLTF. The chain is built from TRBV19 and TRBJ2-6, with 7 bases that match TRBD1. Germline CDR1 reads LNHDA; CDR2 reads SQIVND (reference sequence). This CDR3 spans 17 amino acids. V shed 7 bases, J shed 0 bases, and the junction held 9 bases outside the gene matches.

This clonotype was detected ten times or more. In nucleotides, the CDR3 is TGTGCCAGCAGTCAACAGGGGGAGCGTTCACCCCTCCACTTT. This sequence encodes CASSQQGERSPLHF. J is TRBJ1-6 and V is TRBV6-5, with TRBD1 identical over 8 bases. CDR3 length equals 14 residues. V lost 5 bases, J lost 9 bases, and 6 bases stayed unmatched. Germline-derived CDR1 and CDR2 are MNHEY and SVGAGI.

This clonotype was found many times. The J gene is TRBJ2-2, the V gene TRBV3-1; TRBD1 is a possible D gene (6 bases). The germline gives CDR1 LGHDT, CDR2 YNNKEL (reference sequence). The CDR3 length is 17 residues. Trimming shortened V by 1 base and J by 5 bases, and 17 bases separated the two germline ends. In DNA, the CDR3 is TGTGCCAGCAGCCAAGGGGCAACCGGGACAACGACCGGGGAGCTGTTTTTT. Translation: CASSQGATGTTTGELFF. Combining the CDR3 with reference TRBV3-1 and TRBJ2-2 gives the whole variable domain DTAVSQTPKYLVTQMGNDKSIKCEQNLGHDTMYWYKQDSKKFLKIMFSYNNKELIINETVPNRFSPKSPDKAHLNLHINSLELGDSAVYFCASSQGATGTTTGELFFGEGSRLTVL.

This clonotype was found many times. The V and J genes are TRBV20-1 and TRBJ1-6; 7 positions agree with TRBD1. Germline V lookup: CDR1 DFQATT, CDR2 SNEGSKA (reference sequence). The CDR3 sequence is 14 residues long. Trimming removed 1 base from V and 6 bases from J; junction bases left unmatched: 3. This CDR3 reads CSARGDRLNSPLHF. The CDR3 DNA is TGCAGTGCTAGAGGGGACAGACTTAATTCACCCCTCCACTTT.

This clonotype was detected ten times or more. The chain uses TRBV7-2 and TRBJ2-7; D gene unclear. The length of the CDR3 is 13 residues. Deletions cut 5 bases from V and 3 bases from J, with 11 bases between. The germline CDR1 and CDR2 sequences are SGHTA and FQGNSA. This CDR3 is CASSPGQRYEQYF. The DNA of the CDR3 is TGTGCCAGCAGCCCCGGGCAGCGCTACGAGCAGTACTTC.

This clonotype came up a few times. The rearrangement uses TRBV5-1 and TRBJ1-1, with D perhaps matching TRBD1 (6 bases). Germline CDR1 and CDR2: SGHRS and YFSETQ. V was shortened by 2 bases and J by 3 bases, with 17 bases between the two germline ends. This CDR3 is 16 amino acids long. This CDR3 is CASSFLQGPDYTEAFF. In DNA form, the CDR3 reads TGCGCCAGCAGCTTTTTGCAGGGGCCAGACTACACTGAAGCTTTCTTT.

The V call is TRBV19, the J call TRBJ1-4; D remains ambiguous. V shed 3 bases and J shed 1 base, with 6 bases lying between them. CDR1 LNHDA and CDR2 SQIVND come from the germline V gene (reference sequence). The CDR3 spans 14 residues. DNA of the CDR3: TGTGCCAGTAGTATTTCCGTAACTAATGAAAAACTGTTTTTT. It codes for CASSISVTNEKLFF.

This clonotype was detected many times. The chain recombines TRBV6-4 with TRBJ2-1, with a possible D match to TRBD1 (7 bases). Germline V gene sequence: CDR1 MRHNA, CDR2 SNTAGT. The CDR3 length is 16 residues. Trimming took off 2 bases at V and 11 bases at J, with 22 bases between the two ends. CDR3 protein: CASSDEQGRRRVKQFF. In DNA, the CDR3 is TGTGCCAGCAGTGACGAACAGGGGAGGAGAAGGGTTAAGCAGTTCTTC.

This clonotype came up many times. The CDR3 nucleotides read TGTGCCAGCAGCGTAGCCCCGATACCAGTCCCGGGCACCGGGGAGCTGTTTTTT. It codes for CASSVAPIPVPGTGELFF. This chain links TRBV9 with TRBJ2-2; D unresolved. CDR1 is SGDLS and CDR2 is YYNGEE in the germline V gene. The V gene lost 0 bases and the J gene lost 4 bases, with 19 bases spanning the gap. The CDR3 covers 18 residues.

This clonotype was seen more than once but under ten times. The chain recombines TRBV6-5 with TRBJ2-7; 8 bases map to TRBD1. Germline V lookup: CDR1 MNHEY, CDR2 SVGAGI. The V and J ends lost 6 bases and 3 bases, in that order; junction bases with no gene match: 10. The CDR3 length is 15 residues. CDR3 in amino acids: CASSSPAGGFYEQYF. In DNA, the CDR3 is TGTGCCAGCAGCTCCCCTGCAGGGGGCTTCTACGAGCAGTACTTC.

This clonotype showed up many times. The J gene is TRBJ2-7, the V gene TRBV4-1, with TRBD1 matching over 8 bases. This CDR3 spans 13 amino acids. Losses at the gene ends were 4 bases for V and 6 bases for J; bases not matched to a gene: 5. In germline, CDR1 is MGHRA, CDR2 YSYEKL. This CDR3 reads CASSPSDRAEQYF. DNA for the CDR3: TGCGCCAGCAGCCCCTCGGACAGGGCCGAGCAGTACTTC.

The chain uses TRBV4-2 and TRBJ2-3; D is possibly TRBD1 or TRBD2 (5 bases each). The CDR3 runs to 16 residues. Germline V lookup: CDR1 LGHNA, CDR2 YNFKEQ. V lost 0 bases and J lost 6, with 16 bases in between. CDR3 loop: CASSQDLGAGKDTQYF. The CDR3 nucleotides read TGTGCCAGCAGCCAAGATTTAGGGGCGGGCAAGGATACGCAGTATTTT.

This clonotype was recorded a few times. The rearrangement links TRBV24-1 to TRBJ2-5; tentative D call: TRBD1 (6 bases). Germline values: CDR1 KGHDR, CDR2 SFDVKD. The CDR3 extends over 14 amino acids. Trimming removed 2 bases at V and 2 bases at J, with 8 bases between. CDR3 nucleotide sequence: TGTGCCACCAGTGATTCCGGACAGCAAGAGACCCAGTACTTC. It codes for CATSDSGQQETQYF.